This T cell receptor (beta chain) is drawn from a study of blood T cell repertoires in COVID-19. At the level of the study: From T cells, B-cell-depleted T cells, or PBMCs came the material, which was cDNA or gDNA.

Germline CDR1 MNHNS, CDR2 SASEGT. V was cut by 7 bases and J by 8 bases, with 20 bases left in between. This CDR3 spans 14 amino acids. The protocol was immunoSEQ multiplex PCR, while the TCRdb copy is restricted to in-frame clones and leaves out a portion. The table has about 210,000 clones, 84% seen once. This clone has a handful of counts. This receptor was identified in a man between 45 and 60 years old with active or convalescent COVID-19. V is TRBV6-1 and J is TRBJ1-2; D ambiguous. Material for sequencing was peripheral blood. The CDR3 nucleotides read TGTGCCAGCAATACCCACGAGGTCCGACGGGGCTACACCTTC. Translated: CASNTHEVRRGYTF.